What follows is one TCR beta chain and its context. This clonotype was observed a handful of times. Its recognized antigen is unknown. It has no much larger one-base neighbor in the sample; base qualities were not kept. Receptors were amplified or captured by 5' RACE. Instrument on record: Illumina HiSeq 2500. A second PCR of roughly 6 to 11 cycles was run with a J-beta primer mix and a sample-barcoded 5' primer. A template-switch 5' adaptor carrying 12 random nucleotides introduced a unique molecular identifier onto each TCR beta cDNA molecule. Each sample yielded at least 2.5 million CDR3-containing paired-end reads. First-strand cDNA was synthesized from all RNA with the Mint cDNA synthesis kit, primed by a TRBC-specific oligonucleotide. After uracil-DNA glycosylase treatment, a first 18-cycle PCR used universal primers M1SS and BC2_uni_R on all cDNA. Processing in the source paper ran as follows. For normalization, 1 million high-quality reads were randomly selected from each sample, with every read carrying a distinct molecular identifier. Reads with shared molecular identifiers were discarded instead of being binned into consensus sequences. CDR3 identification, clonotype clustering and error correction used MiTCR with a Q25 quality threshold and the strictest error-elimination algorithm. A nonparametric unseen species model with Euler transformation was used to estimate lower-bound total TCR beta diversity. The raw public data were reprocessed by TCRdb itself: fastp quality trimming at Q25, MiXCR clonotype calling, in-frame beta chains only. Rows with a matching CDR3 protein are joined into one entry that keeps the most common DNA and genes. These V and J calls derive from TCRdb rather than the authors' analysis. This sample holds 660,000 or so distinct CDR3 sequences; approximately 59% were observed only once. The ten largest clones add up to over 35% of the sample.

The data were obtained in a study of blood T cells in healthy people across ages (dated by TCRdb to between 2015 and 2017). Regarding the research as a whole: Template switching captured roughly one uniquely barcoded TCR beta cDNA molecule per two T cells in model experiments. Using deep sequencing normalized with unique cDNA molecular identifiers, the study measured how TCR beta repertoire diversity changes with age. Donors were grouped into four age groups: young (average approximately 15 years), middle-aged (39), aged (62) and long-lived (82). To avoid experimental bias, donors of different ages were distributed randomly across sequencing lanes. Two additional independent replicas of 1 million unique cDNA reads from the same blood draw were analyzed for two donors (one aged 18 to 29 and one aged 80 or older).

Systemically healthy Caucasian individuals from Russia, 35 to 50 in total and aged about 6 to 90 years, were included as donors. Each donor gave about 9.2 milliliters of peripheral blood, drawn into EDTA-treated Vacutainer tubes. Ficoll-Paque density-gradient centrifugation was used to isolate PBMCs, with at least 7 million obtained per sample. Total RNA, at least 5.5 micrograms per sample, was extracted from PBMCs with Trizol reagent. For every donor, an aliquot of PBMCs went through flow cytometry to measure the percentages of naive CD45RAhigh/CD27high T cells. CDR1 is given as SGHRS and CDR2 as YFSETQ, both from the germline V gene. Its CDR3 holds 15 amino acids, cysteine through phenylalanine. Just CDR3 DNA is preserved here, 45 bases in frame from base 1. V gives up 4 bases and J gives up 5 bases, and the segment between their germline ends measures 17 bases. Study-level results and caveats: Compared with the aged group, more naive CD4+ T cells, fewer expanded clones and increased TCR diversity were shown by the long-lived group, suggesting age selection. Observed TCR beta diversity per million T cells fell roughly linearly with age, and a significant reduction was already apparent by age roughly 40. Estimates of total diversity based on one million sequenced T cells were regarded as lower bounds and as underestimates. Because profiling used bulk unsorted PBMCs, naive and antigen-experienced compartments could not be compared conclusively. Observed TCR beta diversity correlated strongly with the percentage of naive T cells measured by flow cytometry. Because the CMV infection status of the donors was unknown, age-related changes in expanded clonotypes may potentially have been confounded.

The sequencing input was blood. This clonotype was obtained from a man aged 55-75 years in good health. The chain is assembled from TRBV5-1 and TRBJ2-3, with a tentative D call of TRBD1 or TRBD2, each matching 5 bases. The encoded CDR3 is CASSIRDARLDTQYF. The nucleotide sequence reads TGCGCCAGCAGCATCCGGGACGCGAGGCTAGATACGCAGTATTTT.